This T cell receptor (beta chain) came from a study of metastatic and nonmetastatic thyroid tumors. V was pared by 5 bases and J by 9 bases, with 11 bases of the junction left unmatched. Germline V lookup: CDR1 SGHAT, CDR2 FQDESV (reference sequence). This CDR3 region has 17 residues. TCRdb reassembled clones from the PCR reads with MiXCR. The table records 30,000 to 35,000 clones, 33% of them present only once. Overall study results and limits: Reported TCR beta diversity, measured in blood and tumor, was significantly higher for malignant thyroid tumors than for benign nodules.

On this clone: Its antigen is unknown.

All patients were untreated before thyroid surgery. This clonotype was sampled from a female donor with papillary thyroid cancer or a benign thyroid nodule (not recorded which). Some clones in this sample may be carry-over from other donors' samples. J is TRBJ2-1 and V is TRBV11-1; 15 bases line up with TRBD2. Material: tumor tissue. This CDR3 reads CASSEASGLAGGGEQFF. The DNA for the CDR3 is TGTGCCAGCAGCGAAGCAAGTGGACTAGCGGGAGGGGGTGAGCAGTTCTTC.